These T cell receptor beta chains were read from a single sample in a study of cytomegalovirus exposure and HLA in healthy donors. This table comes from immunoSEQ multiplex PCR, and its TCRdb copy is limited to in-frame clones, with some not included. Of 110,000 to 150,000 clones listed, 65% to 80% are singletons. The sequenced sample consisted of PBMCs. The receptors were sampled from a man aged 25-40 years in good health and CMV-seronegative. Both conserved end residues are part of each CDR3. The D gene is left open where the match is weak. Clone sizes are given selectively: once, few, many, or a class where the clone is expanded.

D	V	J	size	DNA	CDR3
-	TRBV6-1	TRBJ1-1	-	TGTGCCAGCATACGAGGATCGAACACTGAAGCTTTCTTT	CASIRGSNTEAFF
-	TRBV5-6	TRBJ2-3	few	TGTGCCAGCAGCTTCGGCACAGATACGCAGTATTTT	CASSFGTDTQYF
-	TRBV5-1	TRBJ2-7	-	TGCGCCAGCAGCTTGTTACCCAGCTCCTACGAGCAGTACTTC	CASSLLPSSYEQYF
-	TRBV28	TRBJ1-3	-	TGTGCCACCGTGGAATCAGGGGCGGGAAACACCATATATTTT	CATVESGAGNTIYF
TRBD1	TRBV5-1	TRBJ2-7	few	TGCGCCAGCAGCCCCGAAGGACTTGGGCTATCGGGGACAGGGGTCTACGAGCAGTACTTC	CASSPEGLGLSGTGVYEQYF
-	TRBV11-3	TRBJ2-3	-	TGTGCCAGCAGCTTAGGGGAGGAAGATACGCAGTATTTT	CASSLGEEDTQYF
TRBD1	TRBV5-1	TRBJ2-7	-	TGCGCCAGCAAACTCGGTGGGACAGGTGAATCCTACGAGCAGTACTTC	CASKLGGTGESYEQYF
-	TRBV7-8	TRBJ2-5	-	TGTGCCAGCAGCTCCACCTCCGACAGACCACTCCAAGAGACCCAGTACTTC	CASSSTSDRPLQETQYF
-	TRBV19	TRBJ1-1	once	TGTGCCAGTAGTATACGTGACACTGAAGCTTTCTTT	CASSIRDTEAFF
TRBD2	TRBV10-3	TRBJ2-3	-	TGTGCCATCAGTAGACGGGGGGGCACAGATACGCAGTATTTT	CAISRRGGTDTQYF
-	TRBV6-1	TRBJ1-2	-	TGTGCCAGCAGTGAGAAGGGACACAGTAACTATGGCTACACCTTC	CASSEKGHSNYGYTF
-	TRBV2	TRBJ2-7	-	TGTGCCAGCAGTGCGACAGGTGCCAGAGGAGAGCAGTACTTC	CASSATGARGEQYF
-	TRBV5-1	TRBJ2-1	-	TGCGCCAGCAGCCCCCGCGGGGGCACCTACAATGAGCAGTTCTTC	CASSPRGGTYNEQFF
TRBD1	TRBV4-1	TRBJ2-4	-	TGCGCCAGCAGCCCATGGACAGGGGAAAACATTCAGTACTTC	CASSPWTGENIQYF
-	TRBV12-2	TRBJ2-3	-	TGTGCAAGTCGCTTAGTTATTGACATTCGCACAGATACGCAGTATTTT	CASRLVIDIRTDTQYF
TRBD1	TRBV5-4	TRBJ1-1	-	TGTGCCAGCAGCTCACAGGGGGCGGACACTGAAGCTTTCTTT	CASSSQGADTEAFF
-	TRBV2	TRBJ2-1	-	TGTGCCAGTCTGGACAGCTTTTACAATGAGCAGTTCTTC	CASLDSFYNEQFF
-	TRBV11-2	TRBJ2-5	-	TGTGCCAGCAGCTTAGAAGTGGGTGGGGGGGAGACCCAGTACTTC	CASSLEVGGGETQYF
-	TRBV28	TRBJ2-7	-	TGTGCCAGCAGTTTCCCCTCTACAGGGCCCTTCTACGAGCAGTACTTC	CASSFPSTGPFYEQYF
-	TRBV28	TRBJ1-2	-	TGTGCCAGCAGTTTCAACGGGTTTGCGAACTATGGCTACACCTTC	CASSFNGFANYGYTF
-	TRBV18	TRBJ2-7	-	TGTGCCAGCTCACCCTACCCTAAACCCGTGGGAGCCTACGAGCAGTACTTC	CASSPYPKPVGAYEQYF
-	TRBV18	TRBJ2-7	few	TGTGCCAGCTCACCAAGCCTAGGGGGCGAGCAGTACTTC	CASSPSLGGEQYF
-	TRBV1	TRBJ2-2	-	TGCACCAGCAGCCATTGTCCCCTATCCGCGAACACCGGGGAGCTGTTTTTT	CTSSHCPLSANTGELFF
TRBD1	TRBV28	TRBJ1-3	-	TGTGCCAGCAGTCGGGGACAGAACTCTGGAAACACCATATATTTT	CASSRGQNSGNTIYF
-	TRBV5-4	TRBJ1-6	-	TGTGCCAGCAGCTTGGAGCAGGGAAATTCACCCCTCCACTTT	CASSLEQGNSPLHF
-	TRBV9	TRBJ1-5	-	TGTGCCAGCAGCGTAGGAGGGGGGGGGACCCAGCATTTT	CASSVGGGGTQHF
TRBD1	TRBV7-9	TRBJ1-5	-	TGTGCCAGCAGCTGGACAGGGGATAGCAATCAGCCCCAGCATTTT	CASSWTGDSNQPQHF
TRBD2	TRBV7-8	TRBJ2-1	once	TGTGCCAGCAGCTTCGGAGCCGGGACTAGCGGGAATGAGCAGTTCTTC	CASSFGAGTSGNEQFF
TRBD1	TRBV9	TRBJ1-2	-	TGTGCCAGCAGCGTTCCCGGGACAGGGGCCTATGGCTACACCTTC	CASSVPGTGAYGYTF
-	TRBV16	TRBJ1-5	once	TGTGCCAGCAGCCAATCAACCGGGTACGGCAATCAGCCCCAGCATTTT	CASSQSTGYGNQPQHF
-	TRBV14	TRBJ1-2	-	TGTGCCAGCAGCCCCGGTGGGGGGGGACGCGGCTACACCTTC	CASSPGGGGRGYTF
-	TRBV29-1	TRBJ1-4	-	TGCAGCGTTGCGGATGGAGATGAAAAACTGTTTTTT	CSVADGDEKLFF
-	TRBV19	TRBJ1-2	-	TGTGCCAGTAGTACCGGCGACAGAAGATATGGCTACACCTTC	CASSTGDRRYGYTF
TRBD1	TRBV27	TRBJ2-5	-	TGTGCCAGCAGACCTAGGCTTGGGACAGTAGAGACCCAGTACTTC	CASRPRLGTVETQYF
-	TRBV19	TRBJ2-6	-	TGTGCCAGTAGTATACTCACCTCTGGGGCCAACGGCCTGACTTTC	CASSILTSGANGLTF
-	TRBV10-2	TRBJ2-7	-	TGCGCCAGCAGAGGGGAGGGGGATGAGCAGTACTTC	CASRGEGDEQYF
-	TRBV19	TRBJ1-5	-	TGTGCCAGTAGTATTCGGTCAGGGGCGGGGGCTGCTCAGCCCCAGCATTTT	CASSIRSGAGAAQPQHF
-	TRBV5-1	TRBJ2-3	-	TGCGCCAGCAGCTTTGCAGGGATGATGACAGATACGCAGTATTTT	CASSFAGMMTDTQYF
TRBD2	TRBV7-9	TRBJ2-3	few	TGTGCCAGCAGCTTAGTGACTAGCGGGGTCACAGATACGCAGTATTTT	CASSLVTSGVTDTQYF
-	TRBV4-1	TRBJ1-4	-	TGCGCCAGCAGCCAACCCACGGGACACTCAAAGGAAAAACTGTTTTTT	CASSQPTGHSKEKLFF
-	TRBV20-1	TRBJ1-1	-	TGCAGTGTCAGGCGAAAGGCTGAAGCTTTCTTT	CSVRRKAEAFF